These T cell receptor beta chains were read from a single sample in a study of cytomegalovirus exposure and HLA in healthy donors. Some clones are missing from TCRdb's copy, which holds only in-frame ones; the method was immunoSEQ multiplex PCR. The repertoire holds roughly 200,000 clones, with roughly 91% as singletons. Sequencing was carried out using PBMCs. These TCRs come from a woman between 18 and 30 years old in good health and CMV-seronegative. Each CDR3 is given with its conserved first and last residue. The order of the fields is clone size, J gene, D gene, V gene, CDR3 protein, CDR3 DNA. The D gene is left open where the match is weak. Clone sizes are given selectively: once, few, many, or a class where the clone is expanded.

>NA|TRBJ1-2|NA|TRBV5-1
CASSVSNYGYTF
TGCGCCAGCAGCGTCAGTAACTATGGCTACACCTTC
>few|TRBJ1-6|NA|TRBV10-2
CASRRGSRNSPLHF
TGCGCCAGCAGACGGGGGAGTCGAAACTCACCCCTCCACTTT
>NA|TRBJ2-4|NA|TRBV21-1
CASSNHVKNIQYF
TGTGCCAGCAGCAACCATGTCAAAAACATTCAGTACTTC
>NA|TRBJ1-2|NA|TRBV5-1
CASSLHGEGNYGYTF
TGCGCCAGCAGCTTACACGGGGAAGGTAACTATGGCTACACCTTC
>NA|TRBJ2-5|TRBD1|TRBV5-4
CASSQKTGEETQYF
TGTGCCAGCAGCCAGAAGACAGGGGAAGAGACCCAGTACTTC
>NA|TRBJ2-3|TRBD2|TRBV7-8
CASINRRGGKADTQYF
TGTGCCAGCATCAATCGACGGGGGGGTAAGGCAGATACGCAGTATTTT
>NA|TRBJ2-2|NA|TRBV7-6
CASSDEAGELFF
TGTGCCAGCAGCGACGAGGCGGGGGAGCTGTTTTTT
>NA|TRBJ1-3|NA|TRBV27
CASRKTGSGNTIYF
TGTGCCAGCAGAAAAACAGGGTCTGGAAACACCATATATTTT
>NA|TRBJ1-2|TRBD1|TRBV6-5
CASRRQGWYDYTF
TGTGCCAGCAGACGACAGGGCTGGTATGACTACACCTTC
>NA|TRBJ2-7|TRBD2|TRBV13
CASSQRTSVYEQYF
TGTGCCAGCAGCCAAAGGACTAGCGTCTACGAGCAGTACTTC
>NA|TRBJ2-3|TRBD2|TRBV6-5
CASRSLAGDTQYF
TGTGCCAGCAGGTCACTAGCGGGAGATACGCAGTATTTT
>NA|TRBJ1-1|TRBD1|TRBV30
CAWSGYGTANTEAFF
TGTGCCTGGAGTGGGTACGGGACAGCGAACACTGAAGCTTTCTTT
>once|TRBJ2-1|TRBD2|TRBV5-4
CASSLVSGGARNEQFF
TGTGCCAGCAGCTTGGTTAGCGGGGGGGCCCGTAATGAGCAGTTCTTC
>NA|TRBJ1-5|NA|TRBV5-6
CASSNFWGGETNQPQHF
TGTGCCAGCAGCAATTTTTGGGGCGGAGAGACTAATCAGCCCCAGCATTTT
>NA|TRBJ1-2|NA|TRBV10-2
CASSEGQNYGYTF
TGCGCCAGCAGTGAGGGACAGAACTATGGCTACACCTTC
>NA|TRBJ1-1|NA|TRBV6-1
CASGRSASYTEAFF
TGTGCCAGCGGGAGGTCGGCCAGTTACACTGAAGCTTTCTTT
>NA|TRBJ1-2|TRBD1|TRBV6-5
CASSYSDRGTNGYTF
TGTGCCAGCAGTTACTCCGACAGGGGAACGAATGGCTACACCTTC
>NA|TRBJ2-7|TRBD1|TRBV5-4
CASSLNRGPNQYF
TGTGCCAGCAGCCTAAACAGGGGACCTAACCAGTACTTC
>NA|TRBJ1-1|TRBD1|TRBV27
CASSTRQGRLDTEAFF
TGTGCCAGCAGTACCCGACAGGGGCGGCTGGACACTGAAGCTTTCTTT
>NA|TRBJ2-7|NA|TRBV11-2
CASSLSVGVWDEQYF
TGTGCCAGCAGTCTTAGTGTCGGGGTGTGGGACGAGCAGTACTTC